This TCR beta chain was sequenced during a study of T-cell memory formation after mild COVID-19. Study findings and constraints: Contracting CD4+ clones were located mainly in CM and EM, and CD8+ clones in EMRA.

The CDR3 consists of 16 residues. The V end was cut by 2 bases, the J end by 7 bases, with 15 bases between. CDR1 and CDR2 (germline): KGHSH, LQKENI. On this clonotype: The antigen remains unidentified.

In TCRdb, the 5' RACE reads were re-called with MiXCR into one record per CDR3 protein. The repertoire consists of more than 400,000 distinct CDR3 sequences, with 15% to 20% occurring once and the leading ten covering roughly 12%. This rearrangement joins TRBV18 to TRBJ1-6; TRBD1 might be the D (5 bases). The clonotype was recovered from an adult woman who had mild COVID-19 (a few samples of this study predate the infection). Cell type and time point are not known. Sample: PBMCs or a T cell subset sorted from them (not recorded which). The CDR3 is CASSPDSNRRNSPLHF. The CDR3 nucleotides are TGTGCCAGCTCACCAGACTCGAACAGGAGAAATTCACCCCTCCACTTT.